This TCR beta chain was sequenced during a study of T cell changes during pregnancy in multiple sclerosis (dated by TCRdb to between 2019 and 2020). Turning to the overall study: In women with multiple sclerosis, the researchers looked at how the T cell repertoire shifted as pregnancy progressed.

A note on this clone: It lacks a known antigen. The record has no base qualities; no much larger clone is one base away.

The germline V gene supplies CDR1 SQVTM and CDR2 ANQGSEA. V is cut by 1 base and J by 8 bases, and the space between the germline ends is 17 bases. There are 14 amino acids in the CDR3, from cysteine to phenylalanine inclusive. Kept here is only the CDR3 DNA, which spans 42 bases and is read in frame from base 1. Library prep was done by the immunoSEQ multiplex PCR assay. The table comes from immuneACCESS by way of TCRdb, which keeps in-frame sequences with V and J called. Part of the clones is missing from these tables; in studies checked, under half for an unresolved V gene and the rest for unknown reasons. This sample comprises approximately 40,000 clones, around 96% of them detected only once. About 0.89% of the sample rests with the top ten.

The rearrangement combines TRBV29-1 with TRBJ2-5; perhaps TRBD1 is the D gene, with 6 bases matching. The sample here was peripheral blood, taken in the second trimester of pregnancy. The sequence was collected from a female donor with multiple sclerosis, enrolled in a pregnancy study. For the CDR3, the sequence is CSVEVGATKRTQYF. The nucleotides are TGCAGCGTTGAAGTGGGGGCCACCAAGAGAACCCAGTACTTC.